These 24 T cell receptor beta chains share one sample of origin, sequenced in a study of esophageal squamous cell carcinoma under preoperative chemotherapy (dated by TCRdb to 2016 to 2018). The receptor library was made with PCR. Instrument on record: HiSeq X Ten. TCRdb cleaned the public reads at Q25 with fastp, built clones with MiXCR and kept in-frame beta chains. Duplicate CDR3 protein sequences are folded into a single record with the most common DNA and genes. This sample comprises roughly 15,000 distinct CDR3 sequences, 40% to 50% of them detected only once. Clones ranked in the top ten supply more than 25% of the sample. Taken with the paper, the label for time point translates to: before preoperative PTX-NDP chemotherapy. Sample acquisition took place from a patient given preoperative chemotherapy. These receptor sequences come from a human donor with esophageal squamous cell carcinoma. The donor label of this sample is uncertain.

This clonotype was seen only a few times. The V gene is TRBV6-4, the J gene TRBJ2-1; no definite D call. There are 17 residues in the CDR3. The V gene lost 2 bases and the J gene lost 0 bases, with 14 bases spanning the gap. Germline CDR1 MRHNA, CDR2 SNTAGT. CDR3 sequence (DNA): TGTGCCAGCAGTGACCGGATAGCCCCCGTCTCCTACAATGAGCAGTTCTTC. Residues: CASSDRIAPVSYNEQFF.

This clonotype has more than one count but fewer than ten. J is TRBJ2-1 and V is TRBV7-3, with 8 bases matching TRBD2. Germline trimming cut 5 bases from V and 1 base from J; bases unmatched to any gene: 4. The length of the CDR3 is 15 residues. The germline V gene encodes CDR1 SGHTA and CDR2 FQGTGA. The DNA of the CDR3 is TGTGCCAGCAGCCCTACTAGCGGTTCCTACAATGAGCAGTTCTTC. As protein: CASSPTSGSYNEQFF.

A note on this clonotype: Germline and junction disagree at one end, which may indicate a read error. This rearrangement joins TRBV7-2 to TRBJ2-4; D possibly corresponds to TRBD1 (5 bases). The CDR3 is made up of 16 amino acids. Germline CDR1 and CDR2: SGHTA and FQGNSA. The CDR3 region is CASSLGPGQDKNTQYF. DNA for the CDR3: TGTGCCAGCAGCTTGGGGCCGGGCCAGGATAAAAACACTCAGTACTTC.

The V call is TRBV7-9, the J call TRBJ2-3; possible D gene TRBD1, 6 bases. The J call may be faulty, since TRBJ2-7 better matches the DNA end. The CDR3 is 17 amino acids. Germline loops: CDR1 SEHNR, CDR2 FQNEAQ (reference sequence). The CDR3 sequence is CASSPRGEALSPDTQYF. CDR3 nucleotides: TGTGCCAGCAGCCCCAGGGGTGAGGCTTTGAGCCCAGATACGCAGTACTTC.

The chain recombines TRBV6-1 with TRBJ2-5; 8 bases are shared with TRBD2. Gene TRBJ2-7 matches the end of the DNA better, so the J call may be wrong. The CDR3 contains 13 residues. The V gene's germline CDR1 is MNHNS and CDR2 SASEGT. The CDR3 loop is CASSREGRHEQYF. CDR3 DNA sequence: TGTGCCAGCAGCCGGGAGGGAAGGCACGAGCAGTACTTC.

This clonotype was seen at least ten times. The chain combines TRBV27 with TRBJ2-1; the D is unclear. The tail of the sequence fits TRBJ2-7 better, so the J call may be wrong. The CDR3 is made up of 14 amino acids. Germline loops: CDR1 MNHEY, CDR2 SMNVEV (reference sequence). The CDR3 here is CASSLSLVPNEQYF. Written as DNA, the CDR3 is TGTGCCAGCAGTTTATCTTTGGTCCCTAATGAGCAGTACTTC.

The chain couples TRBV7-2 to TRBJ2-4; D remains unclear. The ends were cut back, 5 bases at V and 13 bases at J, with 24 bases in the middle. CDR1 and CDR2 (germline): SGHTA, FQGNSA. This CDR3 has 15 amino acids. CDR3 amino acids: CASSQDVIDQDTQYF. The DNA for the CDR3 is TGTGCCAGCAGCCAGGACGTAATTGACCAAGACACCCAGTACTTC. Complete variable domain (other parts from reference TRBV7-2 and TRBJ2-4): GAGVSQSPSNKVTEKGKDVELRCDPISGHTALYWYRQSLGQGLEFLIYFQGNSAPDKSGLPSDRFSAERTGGSVSTLTIQRTQQEDSAVYLCASSQDVIDQDTQYFGAGTRLSVL.

This chain links TRBV6-5 with TRBJ2-5, with 11 bases that match TRBD2. Trimming cost V 2 bases and J 5 bases; bases outside gene matches: 10. Per the germline V gene, CDR1 is MNHEY and CDR2 is SVGAGI. The CDR3 has 17 residues. The CDR3 loop reads CASSYAASGRYAETQYF. The CDR3 nucleotides read TGTGCCAGCAGTTACGCGGCTAGCGGGAGGTATGCGGAGACCCAGTACTTC.

This clonotype was observed many times. The chain has TRBV27 and TRBJ2-7; D not resolved. CDR1 is MNHEY and CDR2 is SMNVEV in the germline V gene (reference sequence). V gave up 5 bases and J gave up 3 bases, with 20 bases separating them. The CDR3 extends over 16 amino acids. The CDR3 region is CASSPQSFLPLYEQYF. CDR3 nucleotides: TGTGCCAGCAGTCCCCAGTCTTTCCTGCCTCTCTACGAGCAGTACTTC.

This clonotype was seen many times. The gene calls are TRBV6-1 and TRBJ2-7, with a possible D match to TRBD1 (6 bases). Between the trimmed V and J ends, which lost 5 bases and 0 bases, there was a span of 14 bases. The CDR3 sequence is 15 residues long. Germline V gene data show CDR1 as MNHNS and CDR2 as SASEGT. CDR3 sequence reads: CASSKWTATSYEQYF. In DNA form, the CDR3 reads TGTGCCAGCAGTAAATGGACAGCCACCTCCTACGAGCAGTACTTC.

The table lists this clonotype with a few counts. V and J are TRBV4-3 and TRBJ2-2; possible D gene TRBD1, 5 bases. The CDR3 sequence is 15 residues long. Trimming pared 5 bases from V and 5 bases from J, leaving 15 bases between. The germline gives CDR1 LGHNA, CDR2 YSLEER. CDR3 DNA sequence: TGCGCCAGCAGCGGACAAGGGCGATGGACCGGGGAGCTGTTTTTT. It yields the protein CASSGQGRWTGELFF.

The V call is TRBV6-1, the J call TRBJ2-5; D gene uncertain. CDR1 is MNHNS and CDR2 is SASEGT in the germline V gene. Trimming removed 5 bases from V and 2 bases from J, with 6 bases in between. The CDR3 spans 12 residues. The CDR3 is CASSSNQETQYF. DNA of the CDR3: TGTGCCAGCAGTAGCAATCAAGAGACCCAGTACTTC.

The CDR3 here is CASGATGREQETQYF. The CDR3 DNA follows: TGTGCCAGCGGCGCTACGGGCCGGGAGCAAGAGACGCAGTACTTC. V is TRBV7-3 and J is TRBJ2-1; D perhaps matches TRBD2 (6 bases). The assigned J gene may be wrong: the sequence end matches TRBJ2-7 better. The CDR3 is made up of 15 amino acids. Germline V gene data show CDR1 as SGHTA and CDR2 as FQGTGA.

V gene TRBV29-1 combines with J gene TRBJ2-1, with unresolved D. The DNA end is more similar to TRBJ2-7, so the J call may be wrong. CDR1 and CDR2 (germline): SQVTM, ANQGSEA. This CDR3 has 12 amino acids. The CDR3 DNA sequence: TGCAGCGCGAAGGGTAGTGGCTACGAGCAGTACTTC. Amino acids: CSAKGSGYEQYF.

On this clonotype: The junction departs from germline at one end; a sequencing error may be responsible. This chain connects TRBV27 to TRBJ2-4, with a weak D call TRBD2 (5 bases). CDR1 and CDR2 from the germline V gene are MNHEY and SMNVEV (reference sequence). The CDR3 is 16 amino acids. CDR3 in amino acids: CASRVSLGWRKDMQYF. CDR3 bases: TGTGCCAGCCGTGTATCCCTGGGCTGGAGGAAAGACATGCAGTACTTC.

This clonotype came up a few times. The chain carries TRBV12-5 and TRBJ2-5; possible D gene TRBD2, 6 bases. The J call could be wrong; TRBJ2-7 is a better fit for the DNA end. The CDR3 loop spans 17 amino acids. Per germline, CDR1 LGHNT and CDR2 FRNRAP. CDR3 loop: CASGLVRESSGRCEQYF. The CDR3 coding sequence is TGTGCTAGTGGTTTGGTTCGGGAGTCTTCTGGTCGCTGCGAGCAGTACTTC.

Ten or more counts support this clonotype. V and J are TRBV6-5 and TRBJ2-2; no firm D call. Germline CDR1 MNHEY, CDR2 SVGAGI. V gave up 2 bases and J gave up 0 bases, with 7 bases separating them. The CDR3 totals 15 residues. The CDR3 region is CASSYQAPNTGELFF. The CDR3 DNA sequence: TGTGCCAGCAGTTACCAGGCGCCGAACACCGGGGAGCTGTTTTTT.

The chain combines TRBV25-1 with TRBJ2-5; 7 nucleotides line up with TRBD2. This CDR3 spans 15 amino acids. Germline loops: CDR1 MGHDK, CDR2 SYGVNS. The J segment lost 6 bases and the V segment lost 11 bases, leaving 18 bases of the junction unmatched. The CDR3 sequence is CAGLPSMGGIQTQYF. The CDR3 DNA reads as TGTGCCGGCCTACCGTCGATGGGGGGGATCCAGACCCAGTACTTC.

This clonotype was seen a few times. The chain has TRBV5-1 and TRBJ2-5; 7 nucleotides agree with TRBD1. Germline values: CDR1 SGHRS, CDR2 YFSETQ. CDR3 size: 15 residues. V trimming: 3 bases; J trimming: 2 bases; junction bases outside the gene matches: 7. The CDR3 protein is CASSWARTGQETQYF. CDR3 bases: TGCGCCAGCAGCTGGGCAAGGACAGGACAAGAGACCCAGTACTTC.

The chain uses TRBV6-1 and TRBJ2-3; 10 nucleotides agree with TRBD1. This CDR3 is 15 amino acids long. Germline V gives CDR1 MNHNS, CDR2 SASEGT. The ends lost 6 bases at V and 1 base at J; junction bases unmatched: 4. CDR3 coding DNA: TGTGCCAGCAGAACCGGACAGGGGGGCACAGATACGCAGTATTTT. Translation gives CASRTGQGGTDTQYF.

The rearrangement uses TRBV11-3 and TRBJ2-3; 11 nucleotides align to TRBD2. Germline V gene data show CDR1 as SGHNT and CDR2 as YENEEA. J was trimmed by 9 bases and V by 4 bases; bases with no gene match: 12. The CDR3 sequence is 16 residues long. CDR3 residues: CASSSPGTSGRGTQYF. The CDR3 bases are TGTGCCAGCAGCTCACCCGGGACTAGCGGCAGAGGGACGCAGTATTTT.

This clonotype was recorded only once. At one of its ends the junction is not consistent with the germline gene, which may arise from a read error. CDR3 nucleotides: TGTGGCAGCAGCGCGGGGCGGGGGGACAAAAACACTCAGTACTTC. Translation: CGSSAGRGDKNTQYF. V and J are TRBV7-3 and TRBJ2-4; TRBD2 matches at 8 bases. Germline CDR1 reads SGHTA; CDR2 reads FQGTGA. This CDR3 has 15 residues.

Comment on this clonotype: At one of its ends the junction is not consistent with the germline gene, which may arise from a read error. The gene calls are TRBV6-2 or TRBV6-3 and TRBJ2-5; tentative D call: TRBD2 (6 bases). The germline V gene has CDR1 MNHEY and CDR2 SVGEGT. The CDR3 runs to 14 residues. CDR3 bases: TGTGCCAGCAGCCGAGGGACTGGCGCCAACGCCCAGAATTTC. Protein product: CASSRGTGANAQNF.

As concerns this clonotype: The junction differs from germline at one of its ends, possibly a read error. The chain links TRBV7-9 to TRBJ2-2; D might be TRBD1 or TRBD2, each matching 5 bases. CDR1 and CDR2 from the germline V gene are SEHNR and FQNEAQ (reference sequence). The CDR3 has 17 amino acids. CDR3 sequence (DNA): TGTGCCAGCAGCTTAATAGAAGGTTTGGGGAACACCGGGACGCTGTATTTT. This gives the protein CASSLIEGLGNTGTLYF.